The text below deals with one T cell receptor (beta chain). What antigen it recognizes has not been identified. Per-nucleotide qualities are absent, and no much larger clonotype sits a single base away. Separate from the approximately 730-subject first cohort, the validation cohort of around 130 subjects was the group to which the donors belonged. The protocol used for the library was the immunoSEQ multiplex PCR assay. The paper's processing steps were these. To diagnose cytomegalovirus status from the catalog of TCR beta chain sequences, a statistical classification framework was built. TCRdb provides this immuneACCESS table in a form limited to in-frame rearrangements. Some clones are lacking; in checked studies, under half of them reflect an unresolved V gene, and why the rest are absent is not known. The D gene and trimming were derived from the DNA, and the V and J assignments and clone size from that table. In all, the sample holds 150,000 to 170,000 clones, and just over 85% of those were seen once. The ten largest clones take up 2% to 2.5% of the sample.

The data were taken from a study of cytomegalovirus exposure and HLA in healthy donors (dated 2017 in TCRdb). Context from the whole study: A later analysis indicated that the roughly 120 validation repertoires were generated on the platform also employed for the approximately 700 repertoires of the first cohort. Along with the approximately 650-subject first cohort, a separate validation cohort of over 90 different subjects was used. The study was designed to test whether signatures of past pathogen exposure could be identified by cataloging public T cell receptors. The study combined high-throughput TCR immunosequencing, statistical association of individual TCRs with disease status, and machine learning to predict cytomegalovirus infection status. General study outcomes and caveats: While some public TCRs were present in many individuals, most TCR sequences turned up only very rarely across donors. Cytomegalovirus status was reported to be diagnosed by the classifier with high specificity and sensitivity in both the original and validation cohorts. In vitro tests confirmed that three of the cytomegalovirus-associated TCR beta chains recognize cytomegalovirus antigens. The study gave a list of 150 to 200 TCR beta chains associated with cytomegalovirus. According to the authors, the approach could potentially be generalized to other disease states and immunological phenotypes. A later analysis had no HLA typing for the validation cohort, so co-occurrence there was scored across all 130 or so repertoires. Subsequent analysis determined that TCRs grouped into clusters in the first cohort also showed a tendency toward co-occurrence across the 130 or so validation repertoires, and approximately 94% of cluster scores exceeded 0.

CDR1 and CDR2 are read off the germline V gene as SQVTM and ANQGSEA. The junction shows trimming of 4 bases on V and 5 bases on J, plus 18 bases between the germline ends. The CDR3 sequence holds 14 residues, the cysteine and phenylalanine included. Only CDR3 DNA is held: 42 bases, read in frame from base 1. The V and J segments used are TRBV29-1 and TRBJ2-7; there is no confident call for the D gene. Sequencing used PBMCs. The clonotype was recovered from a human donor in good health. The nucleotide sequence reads TGCAGCGTTGGGAGAGGTGGAGCGACGGACGAGCAGTACTTC. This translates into CSVGRGGATDEQYF.